The 28 T cell receptor beta chains in this list originate from one sample, sequenced in a study of blood T cell repertoires in COVID-19. Sequencing was performed with immunoSEQ multiplex PCR; in TCRdb, only in-frame clones are kept and a portion is missing. The sample holds around 270,000 clones, around nine tenths seen once. What was sequenced was peripheral blood. The receptors were gathered from a man aged 40-49 years who had recovered from COVID-19.

The V gene is TRBV21-1, the J gene TRBJ2-3; TRBD1 reflects the table's D call only, with no check against the DNA. TRBV21-1 is termed a pseudogene. This CDR3 has 16 residues. The CDR3 coding sequence is TGTGCCAGCAGCAAACCGGACAGGGCGACCACAGATACGCAGTATTTT. Protein sequence: CASSKPDRATTDTQYF.

The CDR3 sequence: CATSRVRPGKQFF. CDR3 in DNA: TGTGCCACCAGCAGAGTTCGACCGGGAAAGCAGTTCTTC. This chain uses TRBV15 with TRBJ2-1; D may be TRBD2 (5 bases). The CDR3 is 13 residues long. CDR1 is LNHNV and CDR2 is YYDKDF in the germline V gene (reference sequence). Trimming pared 1 base from V and 11 bases from J, leaving 12 bases between.

V is TRBV5-4 and J is TRBJ2-1; 9 bases map to TRBD2. This CDR3 spans 14 amino acids. Looked up from germline, CDR1 is SGHNT and CDR2 is YYREEE (reference sequence). V shed 1 base and J 10 bases; nucleotides not matched to a gene: 6. The CDR3, as DNA: TGTGCCAGCAGCTTGCAGCGGGGGGCCAAAGAGCAGTTCTTC. Protein product: CASSLQRGAKEQFF.

J is TRBJ2-7 and V is TRBV4-1; TRBD2 agrees at 11 bases. The V segment lost 1 base and the J segment 3 bases; nucleotides outside the gene matches: 2. This CDR3 has 15 amino acids. Germline-derived CDR1 and CDR2 are MGHRA and YSYEKL. The CDR3 reads CASSQAGTSGYEQYF. The CDR3 DNA reads as TGCGCCAGCAGCCAAGCCGGGACTAGCGGCTACGAGCAGTACTTC.

Only a few counts were recorded for this clone. This rearrangement joins TRBV7-8 to TRBJ2-1; 12 bases are a match to TRBD1. CDR1 and CDR2 (germline): SGHVS, FQNEAQ. The CDR3 sequence is 15 residues long. Germline trimming cut 5 bases from V and 8 bases from J; bases unmatched to any gene: 7. This CDR3 is CASSPTGQGAHEQFF. CDR3 sequence (DNA): TGTGCCAGCAGCCCCACGGGACAGGGGGCGCATGAGCAGTTCTTC.

The genes are TRBV6-2 or TRBV6-3 and TRBJ2-1; D remains ambiguous. Trimming shortened V by 6 bases and J by 7 bases, and 10 bases separated the two germline ends. Germline loops: CDR1 MNHEY, CDR2 SVGEGT. CDR3 length: 12 amino acids. The CDR3 nucleotides read TGTGCCAGCAGCAACTTGCGGAATGAGCAGTTCTTC. Residues: CASSNLRNEQFF.

The rearrangement uses TRBV7-9 and TRBJ2-3, with 8 bases matching TRBD2. Trimming took 5 bases from V and 6 from J; bases not matched to a gene: 10. The CDR3 contains 15 residues. Germline CDR1 reads SEHNR; CDR2 reads FQNEAQ (reference sequence). CDR3 loop: CASSATSGRGDTQYF. In nucleotides, the CDR3 is TGTGCCAGCAGCGCTACTAGCGGAAGAGGGGATACGCAGTATTTT.

This rearrangement joins TRBV6-6 to TRBJ2-3, with 8 bases matching TRBD2. J lost 2 bases, V lost 8 bases, and 9 bases had no gene match. Germline V gives CDR1 MNHNY, CDR2 SVGAGI (reference sequence). The CDR3 consists of 15 residues. This CDR3 reads CASGVSGSNTDTQYF. The CDR3 DNA follows: TGTGCCAGCGGGGTGAGCGGGAGCAACACAGATACGCAGTATTTT.

The V gene is TRBV5-1, the J gene TRBJ1-1; 7 nucleotides line up with TRBD1. This CDR3 is built from 14 residues. J lost 6 bases, V lost 4 bases, and 9 bases had no gene match. Germline loops: CDR1 SGHRS, CDR2 YFSETQ. The CDR3 protein is CASSRPGQWSEAFF. CDR3 in DNA: TGCGCCAGCAGCAGGCCGGGACAGTGGTCTGAAGCTTTCTTT.

The chain couples TRBV5-1 to TRBJ1-1; D ambiguous. This CDR3 region has 14 residues. The ends were cut back, 1 base at V and 3 bases at J, with 10 bases in the middle. The germline V gene encodes CDR1 SGHRS and CDR2 YFSETQ. The CDR3 region is CASSLFQSDTEAFF. CDR3 bases: TGCGCCAGCAGCTTGTTCCAGTCTGACACTGAAGCTTTCTTT.

This clone was seen once. V is TRBV19 and J is TRBJ1-6, with D perhaps matching TRBD1 (6 bases). The CDR3 covers 16 residues. V lost 3 bases and J lost 10, with 19 bases in between. Germline V gene data show CDR1 as LNHDA and CDR2 as SQIVND (reference sequence). CDR3 coding DNA: TGTGCCAGTAGTATCGGGGGGCAGGCCGAAAGGTCACCCCTCCACTTT. It translates to CASSIGGQAERSPLHF.

The rearrangement links TRBV4-1 to TRBJ2-1; TRBD2 is a possible D gene (5 bases). CDR3 length equals 13 residues. Germline lookup yields CDR1 MGHRA and CDR2 YSYEKL. V lost 4 bases to trimming and J lost 10 bases, with 14 bases between them. This chain's CDR3 is CASSPKSGVEQFF. The CDR3 DNA is TGCGCCAGCAGCCCCAAGAGCGGAGTCGAGCAGTTCTTC.

CDR3 residues: CASSLSAGANVLTF. DNA of the CDR3: TGTGCCAGCAGCCTTTCAGCTGGGGCCAACGTCCTGACTTTC. The chain carries TRBV7-7 and TRBJ2-6; D remains unclear. This CDR3 comprises 14 residues. The V gene's germline CDR1 is SSHAT and CDR2 FNYEAQ (reference sequence). V was trimmed by 5 bases and J by 2 bases, leaving 7 bases between them.

The chain carries TRBV12-3 or TRBV12-4 and TRBJ2-7; D may be TRBD1 (6 bases). The CDR3 length is 13 residues. The V gene lost 3 bases and the J gene lost 2 bases, with 8 bases spanning the gap. The CDR3 nucleotides read TGTGCCAGCAGTTTCGGACAGACCTACGAGCAGTACTTC. Its protein product is CASSFGQTYEQYF.

The chain is built from TRBV19 and TRBJ1-1, with 8 bases aligning to TRBD1. CDR1 is LNHDA, CDR2 SQIVND, per germline (reference sequence). The length of the CDR3 is 15 residues. The J segment lost 10 bases and the V segment lost 0 bases, leaving 10 bases of the junction unmatched. The CDR3 spells CASSIDLTGGIGAFF. CDR3 DNA sequence: TGTGCCAGTAGTATAGATCTTACAGGGGGAATTGGAGCTTTCTTT.

CDR3 sequence reads: CASSSPGRGYYGYTF. The CDR3 DNA follows: TGTGCCAGCAGCTCTCCGGGCCGAGGGTACTATGGCTACACCTTC. The chain is built from TRBV7-2 and TRBJ1-2; D uncertain. V was shortened by 4 bases and J by 3 bases, with 15 bases between the two germline ends. The germline V gene encodes CDR1 SGHTA and CDR2 FQGNSA. CDR3 length: 15 residues.

The chain couples TRBV20-1 to TRBJ2-7; TRBD2 matches at 9 bases. V was pared by 3 bases and J by 0 bases, with 6 bases of the junction left unmatched. The CDR3 contains 15 residues. Germline V gene lookup returns CDR1 DFQATT and CDR2 SNEGSKA (reference sequence). CDR3 region: CSASSGLANSYEQYF. The DNA for the CDR3 is TGCAGTGCTAGTTCCGGACTAGCGAACTCCTACGAGCAGTACTTC.

V usage is TRBV3-1 (or the pseudogene TRBV3-2) and J usage is TRBJ2-7; TRBD1 matches 10 bases. The CDR3 covers 14 residues. After removal of 7 bases from V and 2 bases from J, the junction contained 5 bases not matched to a gene. In germline, CDR1 is LGHDT, CDR2 YNNKEL (reference sequence). CDR3 protein: CASTRDRGAYEQYF. The CDR3 bases are TGTGCCAGCACCCGGGACAGGGGAGCCTACGAGCAGTACTTC.

The chain joins TRBV7-2 to TRBJ2-3; maybe TRBD1 (5 bases). Trimming removed 1 base at V and 4 bases at J, with 9 bases between. The CDR3 is made up of 14 amino acids. The germline V gene encodes CDR1 SGHTA and CDR2 FQGNSA. CDR3 coding DNA: TGTGCCAGCAGCTTAGAAGGGGCCGCAGATACGCAGTATTTT. Its protein product is CASSLEGAADTQYF. Together with reference TRBV7-2 and TRBJ2-3, the CDR3 gives the full variable domain: GAGVSQSPSNKVTEKGKDVELRCDPISGHTALYWYRQSLGQGLEFLIYFQGNSAPDKSGLPSDRFSAERTGGSVSTLTIQRTQQEDSAVYLCASSLEGAADTQYFGPGTRLTVL.

This rearrangement joins TRBV28 to TRBJ2-5, with 9 positions matching TRBD1. CDR1 MDHEN and CDR2 SYDVKM come from the germline V gene. V lost 8 bases to trimming and J lost 5 bases; unmatched junction nucleotides: 9. The CDR3 spans 14 residues. The CDR3: CASRSPGQGETQYF. The CDR3 nucleotides read TGTGCCAGCCGATCGCCGGGACAGGGTGAGACCCAGTACTTC.

The chain uses TRBV9 and TRBJ2-7; no clear D. This CDR3 has 15 residues. Trimming took 0 bases from V and 2 from J, leaving 12 bases between them. Germline V lookup: CDR1 SGDLS, CDR2 YYNGEE. This chain's CDR3 is CASSVDDTRTYEQYF. The CDR3 DNA sequence: TGTGCCAGCAGCGTAGATGACACACGGACCTACGAGCAGTACTTC.

This sequence joins TRBV19 and TRBJ2-3, with 12 bases aligning to TRBD2. The CDR3 loop spans 18 amino acids. J gave up 3 bases and V 1 base, and 8 bases lay outside the gene matches. CDR1 and CDR2 from the germline V gene are LNHDA and SQIVND (reference sequence). CDR3 in DNA: TGTGCCAGTAGTATAGGTGGACTAGCGGGGACTAGGACAGATACGCAGTATTTT. Translating it yields CASSIGGLAGTRTDTQYF.

This clone has a single count. The chain is built from TRBV12-3 or TRBV12-4 and TRBJ1-2; D is unresolved. Trimming removed 3 bases at V and 6 bases at J, with 8 bases between. The CDR3 totals 12 residues. In nucleotides, the CDR3 is TGTGCCAGCAGTTTCGGGAGCCATGGCTACACCTTC. Translated, it gives CASSFGSHGYTF.

The chain carries TRBV6-6 and TRBJ2-1; D perhaps matches TRBD2 (7 bases). The germline V gene has CDR1 MNHNY and CDR2 SVGAGI (reference sequence). The CDR3 covers 14 residues. Trimming cost V 6 bases and J 7 bases, with 16 bases left between them. DNA of the CDR3: TGTGCCAGCAGCACGCGGGGGCCGGGGAATGAGCAGTTCTTC. This translates into CASSTRGPGNEQFF.

The CDR3 DNA sequence: TGTGCCAGCAGTTACTACGGACAGGGGGCTTCCTACGAGCAGTACTTC. Translated: CASSYYGQGASYEQYF. The chain has TRBV6-6 and TRBJ2-7; the match to TRBD1 covers 11 bases. This CDR3 spans 16 amino acids. Trimming removed 1 base from V and 1 base from J; junction bases left unmatched: 3. Germline CDR1 is MNHNY and CDR2 is SVGAGI (reference sequence).

The chain is built from TRBV24-1 and TRBJ1-2; D not certain. Germline values: CDR1 KGHDR, CDR2 SFDVKD. The ends were cut back, 2 bases at V and 6 bases at J, with 9 bases in the middle. The length of the CDR3 is 13 residues. CDR3 sequence: CATSDSAQDGYTF. The DNA for the CDR3 is TGTGCCACCAGTGATTCCGCCCAGGATGGCTACACCTTC.

The chain recombines TRBV4-3 with TRBJ2-7; 7 bases match TRBD1. Germline trimming cut 1 base from V and 1 base from J; bases unmatched to any gene: 1. Germline loops: CDR1 LGHNA, CDR2 YSLEER. The CDR3 runs 14 residues. The CDR3 here is CASSQVGQSYEQYF. Here the CDR3 DNA reads TGCGCCAGCAGCCAAGTGGGACAGTCCTACGAGCAGTACTTC.

This clone was counted a single time. The V gene is TRBV25-1, the J gene TRBJ2-1; D gene uncertain. Germline V gene sequence: CDR1 MGHDK, CDR2 SYGVNS. Trimming left V 2 bases short and J 3 bases short, with 8 bases between. The CDR3 loop spans 14 amino acids. The CDR3 coding sequence is TGTGCCAGCAGTGAAATTGGCCTCTACAATGAGCAGTTCTTC. Translation: CASSEIGLYNEQFF.